Listed below are T cell receptor beta chains from one sample, sequenced in a study of blood T cell repertoires in COVID-19. The method was immunoSEQ multiplex PCR; TCRdb's version includes in-frame clones alone and lacks a portion of them. The data contain roughly 180,000 clones, less than 85% of them singletons. Input material: PBMCs or T cells enriched from blood (not recorded which). These TCRs come from a woman in her forties or fifties who had recovered from COVID-19. Each CDR3 is given with its conserved first and last residue. D genes are given only for firm matches. Only some rows state a clone size, as once, few, many or a class for expanded clones.

v_gene	abundance	d_gene	j_gene	CDR3aa	CDR3nt
TRBV6-1	NA	TRBD1	TRBJ1-2	CASSDAGGANYGYTF	TGTGCCAGCAGTGATGCAGGGGGCGCGAACTATGGCTACACCTTC
TRBV2	NA	TRBD1	TRBJ2-1	CASSERGQRGRNEQFF	TGTGCCAGCAGTGAAAGGGGACAGAGAGGTCGCAATGAGCAGTTCTTC
TRBV5-4	NA	TRBD1	TRBJ2-3	CASSLAEGADTQYF	TGTGCCAGCAGCCTCGCCGAGGGGGCGGATACGCAGTATTTT
TRBV5-1	NA	NA	TRBJ1-3	CASSTGLNQRGNTIYF	TGCGCCAGCAGCACGGGACTTAATCAGAGGGGAAACACCATATATTTT
TRBV3-1/TRBV3-2	NA	NA	TRBJ2-6	CASSQEEELEDNPSGANVLTF	TGTGCCAGCAGCCAAGAGGAGGAGTTGGAAGACAACCCCTCTGGGGCCAACGTCCTGACTTTC
TRBV5-4	NA	NA	TRBJ2-1	CASSLKYRDNEQFF	TGTGCCAGCAGCCTTAAGTATCGGGACAATGAGCAGTTCTTC
TRBV7-9	NA	NA	TRBJ2-3	CASSLIGISSTDTQYF	TGTGCCAGCAGCTTAATCGGGATTTCTAGCACAGATACGCAGTATTTT
TRBV19	NA	NA	TRBJ1-2	CASFGTGPYGYTF	TGTGCCAGTTTTGGAACAGGGCCCTATGGCTACACCTTC
TRBV11-2	NA	NA	TRBJ2-1	CASSLGRLWEAYNEQFF	TGTGCCAGCAGCTTAGGGCGCTTGTGGGAGGCTTACAATGAGCAGTTCTTC
TRBV5-1	NA	TRBD1	TRBJ1-2	CASSSRTGISYTF	TGCGCCAGCAGCTCCCGGACAGGGATAAGCTACACCTTC
TRBV9	NA	NA	TRBJ1-2	CASSVEEAAPYGYTF	TGTGCCAGCAGCGTAGAAGAGGCGGCTCCCTATGGCTACACCTTC
TRBV19	NA	NA	TRBJ1-6	CASTGERNSPLHF	TGTGCCAGTACAGGGGAGCGGAATTCACCCCTCCACTTT
TRBV7-2	few	NA	TRBJ2-1	CASSFRGDPYNEQFF	TGTGCCAGCAGCTTCCGGGGAGACCCGTACAATGAGCAGTTCTTC
TRBV7-9	NA	NA	TRBJ1-5	CASSAIPGNQPQHF	TGTGCCAGCAGCGCCATTCCAGGCAATCAGCCCCAGCATTTT
TRBV9	NA	NA	TRBJ1-1	CASSVARGAEAFF	TGTGCCAGCAGCGTAGCCCGGGGGGCTGAAGCTTTCTTT
TRBV4-3	NA	NA	TRBJ2-1	CASSPDWAPYNEQFF	TGCGCCAGCAGCCCCGATTGGGCTCCCTACAATGAGCAGTTCTTC
TRBV6-5	NA	NA	TRBJ1-6	CASSYSQGRGNSPLHF	TGTGCCAGCAGTTACTCTCAGGGAAGGGGTAATTCACCCCTCCACTTT
TRBV7-2	NA	TRBD1	TRBJ1-6	CASSGWTGKGSPLHF	TGTGCCAGCAGCGGGTGGACAGGGAAGGGTTCACCCCTCCACTTT
TRBV11-2	NA	NA	TRBJ1-5	CASSLGHFNQPQHF	TGTGCCAGCAGCCTAGGACATTTCAATCAGCCCCAGCATTTT
TRBV29-1	once	NA	TRBJ2-1	CSVEAQDHSPQFF	TGCAGCGTTGAAGCACAGGACCATAGCCCGCAGTTCTTC
TRBV18	NA	TRBD1	TRBJ1-1	CASTLNRGNTEAFF	TGTGCCAGCACGCTAAACAGGGGGAACACTGAAGCTTTCTTT
TRBV29-1	NA	NA	TRBJ1-2	CSVESAPGGYTF	TGCAGCGTTGAAAGTGCCCCGGGTGGCTACACCTTC
TRBV7-2	NA	TRBD2	TRBJ2-3	CASSFASGGGTDTQYF	TGTGCCAGCAGCTTCGCTAGCGGGGGAGGCACAGATACGCAGTATTTT
TRBV3-1/TRBV3-2	once	NA	TRBJ2-1	CASSQDWGGGGPHNEQFF	TGTGCCAGCAGCCAAGATTGGGGAGGCGGGGGCCCTCACAATGAGCAGTTCTTC
TRBV7-7	NA	TRBD2	TRBJ2-1	CASSLGGGTSGGGEQFF	TGTGCTAGCAGCTTAGGCGGAGGGACTAGCGGGGGTGGTGAGCAGTTCTTC
TRBV12-3/TRBV12-4	once	NA	TRBJ1-2	CASSLVGGAGYTF	TGTGCCAGCAGTTTGGTAGGGGGGGCCGGCTACACCTTC
TRBV30	NA	NA	TRBJ1-2	CAWSSVAGSRSYTF	TGTGCCTGGAGTTCAGTGGCCGGGAGTCGTAGCTACACCTTC
TRBV5-1	NA	TRBD2	TRBJ2-3	CASSLGGLATATDTQYF	TGCGCCAGCAGCTTGGGGGGACTAGCAACCGCCACAGATACGCAGTATTTT
TRBV2	NA	NA	TRBJ2-2	CASIYTQNTGELFF	TGTGCCAGCATATACACACAGAACACCGGGGAGCTGTTTTTT
TRBV6-1	NA	NA	TRBJ1-6	CASSEGGGFSYNSPLHF	TGTGCCAGCAGTGAAGGGGGGGGCTTCTCCTATAATTCACCCCTCCACTTT
TRBV19	NA	TRBD1	TRBJ1-6	CASTNGQGGNSPLHF	TGTGCCAGTACCAATGGACAGGGGGGGAATTCACCCCTCCACTTT
TRBV28	NA	NA	TRBJ1-5	CASSLISGPRVEQPQHF	TGTGCCAGCAGTCTTATCTCAGGCCCCAGGGTGGAGCAGCCCCAGCATTTT
TRBV18	few	TRBD1	TRBJ2-1	CASSPLDRGDVEQFF	TGTGCCAGCTCACCATTGGACAGGGGAGATGTTGAGCAGTTCTTC
TRBV11-2	few	NA	TRBJ1-5	CASSLTGTRQPQHF	TGTGCCAGCAGCTTAACAGGGACGAGACAGCCCCAGCATTTT
TRBV9	NA	TRBD2	TRBJ2-3	CASSAPSSGGALNTQYF	TGTGCCAGCAGCGCTCCCTCTAGCGGGGGGGCTTTGAATACGCAGTATTTT
TRBV19	NA	TRBD1	TRBJ2-5	CASKSGQVLQETQYF	TGTGCCAGTAAGTCGGGACAGGTGCTACAAGAGACCCAGTACTTC
TRBV14	NA	NA	TRBJ1-3	CASSQRTSSFVSGNTIYF	TGTGCCAGCAGCCAAAGGACATCGAGCTTCGTTTCTGGAAACACCATATATTTT
TRBV19	NA	TRBD1	TRBJ1-1	CASSPGDRDLFEAFF	TGTGCCAGTAGTCCCGGGGACAGGGACCTTTTTGAAGCTTTCTTT
TRBV30	NA	NA	TRBJ2-3	CAWNPGTDTQYF	TGTGCCTGGAACCCAGGCACAGATACGCAGTATTTT
TRBV19	NA	TRBD2	TRBJ2-2	CASSIASGRFNTGELFF	TGTGCCAGTAGTATCGCTAGCGGGAGGTTTAACACCGGGGAGCTGTTTTTT
TRBV4-2	NA	TRBD1	TRBJ2-3	CASSQEPPGQGFDTQYF	TGTGCCAGCAGCCAAGAACCTCCAGGACAGGGGTTTGATACGCAGTATTTT
TRBV24-1	NA	TRBD1	TRBJ2-4	CATSDLPVRSRTGSTVLAKNIQYF	TGTGCCACCAGTGATTTGCCCGTCCGGAGTCGGACAGGGAGCACGGTATTAGCCAAAAACATTCAGTACTTC
TRBV7-8	NA	NA	TRBJ2-1	CASSLFGSYNEQFF	TGTGCCAGCAGCTTATTCGGTTCCTACAATGAGCAGTTCTTC
TRBV7-6	once	TRBD2	TRBJ2-5	CASSHRLASGTAVPMYF	TGTGCCAGCAGCCACCGGCTGGCTAGCGGGACGGCGGTGCCTATGTACTTC
TRBV10-3	NA	NA	TRBJ1-5	CAISESSGNQPQHF	TGTGCCATCAGTGAGTCATCGGGGAATCAGCCCCAGCATTTT
TRBV13	NA	NA	TRBJ2-3	CASSPESVGLKDTQYF	TGTGCCAGCAGCCCCGAGTCGGTGGGCCTAAAGGATACGCAGTATTTT
TRBV9	few	TRBD2	TRBJ2-1	CASSVVGGRDGHEQFF	TGTGCCAGCAGCGTAGTTGGCGGGAGAGATGGCCATGAGCAGTTCTTC
TRBV6-4	once	NA	TRBJ1-2	CASSDSMGGISGYTF	TGTGCCAGCAGTGACTCGATGGGGGGGATTAGTGGCTACACCTTC
TRBV20-1	NA	TRBD2	TRBJ2-5	CSASVSGGLGETQYF	TGCAGTGCTAGTGTTAGCGGGGGACTCGGGGAGACCCAGTACTTC
TRBV6-2/TRBV6-3	NA	TRBD2	TRBJ2-1	CASSPGGGSQFF	TGTGCCAGCAGCCCGGGGGGAGGGTCTCAGTTCTTC
TRBV5-1	once	TRBD1	TRBJ1-4	CASSVDRVDEKLFF	TGCGCCAGCAGCGTAGACAGGGTCGACGAAAAACTGTTTTTT
TRBV2	once	NA	TRBJ1-2	CASSVTRVGYTF	TGTGCCAGCAGTGTTACCAGGGTGGGCTACACCTTC
TRBV11-3	NA	NA	TRBJ1-1	CASIGALPGTEAFF	TGTGCCAGCATCGGAGCTCTTCCGGGCACTGAAGCTTTCTTT
TRBV6-2/TRBV6-3	NA	NA	TRBJ1-2	CASSFGPYGYTF	TGTGCCAGCAGTTTCGGTCCGTATGGCTACACCTTC
TRBV6-5	NA	TRBD1	TRBJ1-5	CASSSTPQGAQPQHF	TGTGCCAGCAGTTCAACGCCCCAGGGGGCCCAGCCCCAGCATTTT